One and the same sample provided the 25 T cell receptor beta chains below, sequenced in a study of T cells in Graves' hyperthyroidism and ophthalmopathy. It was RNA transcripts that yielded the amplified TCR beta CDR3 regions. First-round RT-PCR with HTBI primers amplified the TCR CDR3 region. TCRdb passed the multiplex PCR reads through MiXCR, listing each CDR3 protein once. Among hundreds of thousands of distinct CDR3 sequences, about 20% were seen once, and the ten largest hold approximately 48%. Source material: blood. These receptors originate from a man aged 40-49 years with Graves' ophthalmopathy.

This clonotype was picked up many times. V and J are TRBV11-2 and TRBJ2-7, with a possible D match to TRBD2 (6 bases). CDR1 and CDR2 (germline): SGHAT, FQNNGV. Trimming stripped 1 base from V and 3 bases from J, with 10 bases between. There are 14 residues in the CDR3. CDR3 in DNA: TGTGCCAGCAGCTTAGGCGGGAATAACTACGAGCAGTACTTC. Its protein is CASSLGGNNYEQYF.

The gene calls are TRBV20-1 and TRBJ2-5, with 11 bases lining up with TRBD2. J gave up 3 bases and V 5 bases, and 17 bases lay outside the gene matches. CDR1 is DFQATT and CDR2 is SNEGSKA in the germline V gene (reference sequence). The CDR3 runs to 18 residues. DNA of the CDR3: TGCAGTGCTGACCCGGGACTAGCGGTCGGGTGGGGTGAAGAGACCCAGTACTTC. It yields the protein CSADPGLAVGWGEETQYF.

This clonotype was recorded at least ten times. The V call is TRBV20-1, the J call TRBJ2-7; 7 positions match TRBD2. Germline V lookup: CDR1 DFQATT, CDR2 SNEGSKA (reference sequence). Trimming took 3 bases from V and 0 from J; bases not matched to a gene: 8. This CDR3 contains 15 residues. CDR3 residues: CSARSRRGSSYEQYF. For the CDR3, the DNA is TGCAGTGCTAGGAGTCGGCGGGGGTCCTCCTACGAGCAGTACTTC.

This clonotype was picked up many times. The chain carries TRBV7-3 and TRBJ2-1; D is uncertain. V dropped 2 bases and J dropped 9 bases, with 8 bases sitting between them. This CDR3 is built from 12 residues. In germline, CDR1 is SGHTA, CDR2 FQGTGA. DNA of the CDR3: TGTGCCAGCAGCTTAGATACCGGTGAGCAGTTCTTC. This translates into CASSLDTGEQFF. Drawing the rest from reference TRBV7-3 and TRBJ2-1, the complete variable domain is GAGVSQTPSNKVTEKGKYVELRCDPISGHTALYWYRQSLGQGPEFLIYFQGTGAADDSGLPNDRFFAVRPEGSVSTLKIQRTERGDSAVYLCASSLDTGEQFFGPGTRLTVL.

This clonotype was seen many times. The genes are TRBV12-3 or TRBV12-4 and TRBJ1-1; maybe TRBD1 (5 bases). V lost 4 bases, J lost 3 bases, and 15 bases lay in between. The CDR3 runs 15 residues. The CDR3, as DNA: TGTGCCAGCAGTTCCCCGGGGGGTGGGTACACTGAAGCTTTCTTT. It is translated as CASSSPGGGYTEAFF.

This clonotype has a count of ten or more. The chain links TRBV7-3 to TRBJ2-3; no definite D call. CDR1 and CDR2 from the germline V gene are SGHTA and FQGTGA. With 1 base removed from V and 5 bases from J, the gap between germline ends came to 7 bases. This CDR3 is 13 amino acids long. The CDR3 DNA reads TGTGCCAGCAGCTTAAATGGTGGAGATACGCAGTATTTT. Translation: CASSLNGGDTQYF.

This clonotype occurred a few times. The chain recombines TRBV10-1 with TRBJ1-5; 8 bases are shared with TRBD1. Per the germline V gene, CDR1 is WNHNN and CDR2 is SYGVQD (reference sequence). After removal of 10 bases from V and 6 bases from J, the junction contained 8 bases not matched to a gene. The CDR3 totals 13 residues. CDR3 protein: CATSTGVGQPQHF. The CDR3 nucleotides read TGCGCCACCTCGACAGGGGTCGGTCAGCCCCAGCATTTT.

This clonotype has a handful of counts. In DNA, the CDR3 is TGTGCCAGCAGCCCTTCAACTGGAAACACCATATATTTT. This codes for CASSPSTGNTIYF. The genes are TRBV7-8 and TRBJ1-3; D remains ambiguous. CDR3 length: 13 residues. Germline V gives CDR1 SGHVS, CDR2 FQNEAQ. Between the trimmed V and J ends, which lost 5 bases and 2 bases, there was a span of 7 bases.

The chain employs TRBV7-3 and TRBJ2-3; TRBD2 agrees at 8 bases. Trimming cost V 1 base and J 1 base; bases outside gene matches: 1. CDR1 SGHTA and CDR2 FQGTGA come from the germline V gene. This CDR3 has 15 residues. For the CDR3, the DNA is TGTGCCAGCAGCTTAAAACTAGCGGGCACAGATACGCAGTATTTT. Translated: CASSLKLAGTDTQYF.

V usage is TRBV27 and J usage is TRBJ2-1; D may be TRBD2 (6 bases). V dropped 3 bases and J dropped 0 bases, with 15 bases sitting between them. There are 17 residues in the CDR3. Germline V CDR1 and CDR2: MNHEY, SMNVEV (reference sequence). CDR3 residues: CASSFRYPGASYNEQFF. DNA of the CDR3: TGTGCCAGCAGTTTTCGGTATCCGGGAGCCTCCTACAATGAGCAGTTCTTC.

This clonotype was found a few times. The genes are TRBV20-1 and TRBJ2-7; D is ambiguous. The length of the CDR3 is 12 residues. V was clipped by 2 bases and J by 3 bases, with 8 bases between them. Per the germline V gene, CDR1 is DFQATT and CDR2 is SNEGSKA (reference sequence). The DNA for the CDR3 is TGCAGTGCTAGATTCGTAAACTACGAGCAGTACTTC. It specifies CSARFVNYEQYF.

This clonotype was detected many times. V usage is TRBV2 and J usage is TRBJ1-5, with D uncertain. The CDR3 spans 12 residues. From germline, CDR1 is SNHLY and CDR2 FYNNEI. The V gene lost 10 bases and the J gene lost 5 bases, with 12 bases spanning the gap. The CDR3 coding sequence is TGTGCCACCAGAGCAGGAGATCAGCCCCAGCATTTT. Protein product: CATRAGDQPQHF.

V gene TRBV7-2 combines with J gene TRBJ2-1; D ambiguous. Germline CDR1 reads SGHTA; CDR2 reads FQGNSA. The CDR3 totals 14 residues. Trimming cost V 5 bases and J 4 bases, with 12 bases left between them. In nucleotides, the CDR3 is TGTGCCAGCAGCCCGCAGGCGGCGTACAATGAGCAGTTCTTC. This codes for CASSPQAAYNEQFF.

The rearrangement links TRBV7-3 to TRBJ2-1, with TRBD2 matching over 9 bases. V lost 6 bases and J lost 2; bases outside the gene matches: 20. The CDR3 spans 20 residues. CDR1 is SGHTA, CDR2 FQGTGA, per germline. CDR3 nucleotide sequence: TGTGCCAGCAGTTTTTTCCGTACTAGCGGGTTTGCCCCCGCCTACAATGAGCAGTTCTTC. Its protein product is CASSFFRTSGFAPAYNEQFF.

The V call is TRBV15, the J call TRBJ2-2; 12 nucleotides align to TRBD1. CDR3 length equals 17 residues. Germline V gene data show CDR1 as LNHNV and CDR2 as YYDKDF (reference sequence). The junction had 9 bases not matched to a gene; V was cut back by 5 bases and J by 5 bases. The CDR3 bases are TGTGCCACCAGCCGGGACAGGGGGCTGCCGAGGACCGGGGAGCTGTTTTTT. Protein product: CATSRDRGLPRTGELFF. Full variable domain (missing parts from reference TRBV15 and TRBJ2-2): DAMVIQNPRYQVTQFGKPVTLSCSQTLNHNVMYWYQQKSSQAPKLLFHYYDKDFNNEADTPDNFQSRRPNTSFCFLDIRSPGLGDTAMYLCATSRDRGLPRTGELFFGEGSRLTVL.

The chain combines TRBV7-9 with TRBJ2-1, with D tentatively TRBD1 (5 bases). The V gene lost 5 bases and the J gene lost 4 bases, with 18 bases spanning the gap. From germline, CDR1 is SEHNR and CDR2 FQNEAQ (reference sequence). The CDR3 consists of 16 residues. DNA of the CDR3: TGTGCCAGCAGCCCTGGACACGGTAAATATTACAATGAGCAGTTCTTC. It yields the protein CASSPGHGKYYNEQFF. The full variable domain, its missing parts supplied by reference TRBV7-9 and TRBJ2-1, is DTGVSQNPRHKITKRGQNVTFRCDPISEHNRLYWYRQTLGQGPEFLTYFQNEAQLEKSRLLSDRFSAERPKGSFSTLEIQRTEQGDSAMYLCASSPGHGKYYNEQFFGPGTRLTVL.

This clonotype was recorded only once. As DNA, the CDR3 is TGTGCCAGCAGCTCTGCTGGGAGGCACACCATATATTTT. It translates to CASSSAGRHTIYF. V is TRBV27 and J is TRBJ1-3; D gene uncertain. This CDR3 is built from 13 residues. V was trimmed by 6 bases and J by 8 bases, leaving 14 bases between them. Germline V gene lookup returns CDR1 MNHEY and CDR2 SMNVEV (reference sequence).

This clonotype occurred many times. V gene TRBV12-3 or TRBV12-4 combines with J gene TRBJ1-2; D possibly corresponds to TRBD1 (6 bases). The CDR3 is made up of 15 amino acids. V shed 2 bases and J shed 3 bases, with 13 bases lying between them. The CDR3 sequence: CASSLRREGDYGYTF. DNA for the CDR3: TGTGCCAGCAGTTTAAGAAGGGAGGGGGACTATGGCTACACCTTC.

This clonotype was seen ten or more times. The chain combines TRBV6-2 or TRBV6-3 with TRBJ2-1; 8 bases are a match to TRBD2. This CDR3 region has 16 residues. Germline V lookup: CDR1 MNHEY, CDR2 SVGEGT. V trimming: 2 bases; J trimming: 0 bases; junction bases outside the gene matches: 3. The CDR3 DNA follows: TGTGCCAGCAGTTACACTACTAGCGGCTCCTACAATGAGCAGTTCTTC. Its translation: CASSYTTSGSYNEQFF.

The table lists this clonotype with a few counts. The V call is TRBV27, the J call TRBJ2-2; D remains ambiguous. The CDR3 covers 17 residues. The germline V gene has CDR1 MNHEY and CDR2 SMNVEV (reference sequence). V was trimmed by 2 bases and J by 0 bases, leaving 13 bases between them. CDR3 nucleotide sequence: TGTGCCAGCAGTTTAGTGTACTCAAAGACGAACACCGGGGAGCTGTTTTTT. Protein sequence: CASSLVYSKTNTGELFF.

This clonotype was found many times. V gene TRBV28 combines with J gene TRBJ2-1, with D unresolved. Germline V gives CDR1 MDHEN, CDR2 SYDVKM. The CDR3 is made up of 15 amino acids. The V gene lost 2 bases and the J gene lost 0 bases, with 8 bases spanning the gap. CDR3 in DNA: TGTGCCAGCAGTTTACGTCGGAGCTCCTACAATGAGCAGTTCTTC. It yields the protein CASSLRRSSYNEQFF.

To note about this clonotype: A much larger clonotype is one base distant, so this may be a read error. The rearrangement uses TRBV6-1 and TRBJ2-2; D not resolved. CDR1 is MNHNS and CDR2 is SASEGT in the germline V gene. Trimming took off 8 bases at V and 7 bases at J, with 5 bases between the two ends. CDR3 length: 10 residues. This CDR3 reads CASWGGELFF. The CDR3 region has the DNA TGTGCCAGCTGGGGCGGGGAGCTGTTTTTT.

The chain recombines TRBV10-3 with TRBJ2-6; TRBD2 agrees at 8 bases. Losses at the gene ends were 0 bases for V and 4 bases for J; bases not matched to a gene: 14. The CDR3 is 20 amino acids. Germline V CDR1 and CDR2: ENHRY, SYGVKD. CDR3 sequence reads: CAISESPLAVSLEGANVLTF. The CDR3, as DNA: TGTGCCATCAGTGAGTCCCCACTAGCGGTCTCGCTGGAGGGGGCCAACGTCCTGACTTTC.

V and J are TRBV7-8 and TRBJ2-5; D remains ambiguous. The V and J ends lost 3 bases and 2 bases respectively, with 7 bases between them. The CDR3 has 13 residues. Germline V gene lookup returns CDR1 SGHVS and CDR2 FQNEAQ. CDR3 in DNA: TGTGCCAGCAGCTTTCAGAAGCAAGAGACCCAGTACTTC. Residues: CASSFQKQETQYF.

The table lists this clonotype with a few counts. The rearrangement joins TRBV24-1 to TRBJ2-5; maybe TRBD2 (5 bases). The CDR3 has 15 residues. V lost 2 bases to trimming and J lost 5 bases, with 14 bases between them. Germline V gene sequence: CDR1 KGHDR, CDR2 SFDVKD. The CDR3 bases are TGTGCCACCAGTGATTGGGAGAACTTCGGGGAGACCCAGTACTTC. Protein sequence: CATSDWENFGETQYF.